Included here is one TCR beta chain sequence, with context. Its antigen is unidentified. The CDR3 is 14 amino acids. The junction had 5 bases not matched to a gene; V was cut back by 6 bases and J by 3 bases. From germline, CDR1 is SNHLY and CDR2 FYNNEI. The sample originates from a study of cytomegalovirus exposure and HLA in healthy donors. The PCR used 60 Vbeta and 13 Jbeta primers. Per the authors' pipeline: A later analysis tallied about 80 million unique TCR beta chains, 9.5 million to 14 million of them shared. Profiled with immunoSEQ multiplex PCR; TCRdb holds only in-frame clones, not every one. V, J and clone size are taken as reported in that table, and D and trimming were inferred from the DNA itself. The sample has 120,000 or so clones, around three quarters seen once. Overall study findings and caveats: In an earlier analysis, in some 500 donors, most V segments appeared productive either ~90% or ~30% of the time. Within the data, a cluster of highly shared sequence variants was likely a sequencing artifact. The study labeled 150 to 200 TCR beta chains cytomegalovirus-associated.

Sequencing was carried out using PBMCs. This chain connects TRBV2 to TRBJ1-1, with 9 bases identical to TRBD1. The sequence came from a woman in her 40s in good health and CMV-seronegative. The CDR3 coding sequence is TGTGCCAGCAGATGGGACAGGGCTGACACTGAAGCTTTCTTT. Translating it yields CASRWDRADTEAFF.